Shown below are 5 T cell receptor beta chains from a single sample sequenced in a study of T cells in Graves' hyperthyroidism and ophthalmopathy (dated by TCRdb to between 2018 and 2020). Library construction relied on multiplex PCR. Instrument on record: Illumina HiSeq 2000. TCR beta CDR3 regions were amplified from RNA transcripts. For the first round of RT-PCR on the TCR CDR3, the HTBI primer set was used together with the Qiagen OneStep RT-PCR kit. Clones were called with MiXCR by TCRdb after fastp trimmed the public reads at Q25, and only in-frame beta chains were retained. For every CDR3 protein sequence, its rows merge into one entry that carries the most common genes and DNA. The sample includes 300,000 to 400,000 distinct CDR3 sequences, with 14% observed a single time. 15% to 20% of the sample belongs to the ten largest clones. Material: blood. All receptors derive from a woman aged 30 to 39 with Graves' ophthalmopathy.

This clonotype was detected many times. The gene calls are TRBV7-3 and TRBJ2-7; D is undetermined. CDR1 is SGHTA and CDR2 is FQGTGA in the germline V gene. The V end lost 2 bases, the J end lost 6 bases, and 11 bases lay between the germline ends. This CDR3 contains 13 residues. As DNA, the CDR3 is TGTGCCAGCAGCTTATTCTCTAGTGGCGAGCAGTACTTC. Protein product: CASSLFSSGEQYF.

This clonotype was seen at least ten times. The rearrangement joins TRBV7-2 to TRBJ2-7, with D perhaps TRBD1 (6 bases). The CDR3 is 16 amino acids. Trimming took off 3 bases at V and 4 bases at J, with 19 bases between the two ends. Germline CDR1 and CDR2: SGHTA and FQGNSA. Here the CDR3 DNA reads TGTGCCAGCAGCTTCAATCCCCGGGACACCCGATACGAGCAGTACTTC. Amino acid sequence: CASSFNPRDTRYEQYF.

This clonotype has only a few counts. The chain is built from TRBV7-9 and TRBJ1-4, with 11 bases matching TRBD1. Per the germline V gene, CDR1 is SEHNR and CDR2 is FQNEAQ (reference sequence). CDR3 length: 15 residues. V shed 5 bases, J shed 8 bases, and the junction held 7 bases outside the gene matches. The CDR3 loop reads CASSIRTGGGEKLFF. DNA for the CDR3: TGTGCCAGCAGCATCAGGACAGGGGGCGGGGAAAAACTGTTTTTT.

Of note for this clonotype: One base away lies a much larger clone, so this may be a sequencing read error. The chain's CDR3 is CASSEVGTNNYEQYF. The DNA for the CDR3 is TGTGCCAGCAGTGAAGTCGGGACTAACAACTACGAGCAGTACTTC. The chain is built from TRBV6-1 and TRBJ2-7; 7 nucleotides agree with TRBD2. The J segment lost 3 bases and the V segment lost 1 base, leaving 6 bases of the junction unmatched. Germline assignment: CDR1 MNHNS and CDR2 SASEGT. The CDR3 consists of 15 residues.

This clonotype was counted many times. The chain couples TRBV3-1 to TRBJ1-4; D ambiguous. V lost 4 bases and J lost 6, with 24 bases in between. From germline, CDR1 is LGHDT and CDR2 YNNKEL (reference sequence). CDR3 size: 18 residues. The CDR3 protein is CASSPFHSLGKGDEKLFF. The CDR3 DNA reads TGTGCCAGCAGCCCCTTTCATTCTCTCGGAAAAGGTGATGAAAAACTGTTTTTT. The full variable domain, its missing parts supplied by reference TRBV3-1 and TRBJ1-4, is DTAVSQTPKYLVTQMGNDKSIKCEQNLGHDTMYWYKQDSKKFLKIMFSYNNKELIINETVPNRFSPKSPDKAHLNLHINSLELGDSAVYFCASSPFHSLGKGDEKLFFGSGTQLSVL.